This record looks at one T cell receptor beta chain sequence and its context. Its antigen remains unknown. The data stem from a study of CD8 T cells in ankylosing spondylitis. Overall study findings and caveats: According to the report, clones linked to the disease were significantly enriched in matched synovial fluid samples taken from ankylosing spondylitis patients. It appeared that ankylosing spondylitis blood was characterized by a TCR beta motif of several highly homologous variants. Relatively scarce in peripheral blood, disease-linked clones were CD8+.

In making TCR beta libraries, quantitative 5'-RACE with molecular barcodes was used. TCRdb passed the 5' RACE reads through MiXCR, listing each CDR3 protein once. This table holds about 250,000 distinct CDR3 sequences, 30% to 35% found once. Source material: blood, either unsorted or a sorted T cell fraction (not recorded which). This receptor was taken from a male donor with ankylosing spondylitis or in good health (not recorded which).

CDR3 in DNA: TGCGCCAGCAGCTTGTCCCGACGACAGGGACATGACACCTACAATGAGCAGTTCTTC. This gives the protein CASSLSRRQGHDTYNEQFF. V and J are TRBV5-1 and TRBJ2-1; 7 bases match TRBD1. Looked up from germline, CDR1 is SGHRS and CDR2 is YFSETQ. The CDR3 consists of 19 residues. V trimming: 1 base; J trimming: 2 bases; junction bases outside the gene matches: 15.